Listed below are T cell receptor beta chains from one sample, sequenced in a study of CD8 T cells in ankylosing spondylitis. TCRdb re-derived calls from the 5' RACE reads in MiXCR, one entry per CDR3 protein. Seen here are around 220,000 distinct CDR3 sequences, approximately 10% observed once, and the top ten hold roughly a fifth. Sample: blood, either unsorted or a sorted T cell fraction (not recorded which). The receptors shown here come from a male donor with ankylosing spondylitis or in good health (not recorded which). Each CDR3 is given with its conserved first and last residue. The order of the fields is J gene, V gene, CDR3 protein.

TRBJ2-7,TRBV3-1,CASSQDPGLAGHYEQYF
TRBJ2-1,TRBV10-3,CAISELWDRGRNEQFF
TRBJ2-1,TRBV30,CAEFARGEQFF
TRBJ2-1,TRBV6-1,CASSEGTGRYNEQFF
TRBJ2-2,TRBV20-1,CSATGGWVAGELFF
TRBJ1-4,TRBV20-1,CSARDRQGQKLFF
TRBJ2-2,TRBV2,CASSEERGRELFF
TRBJ2-1,TRBV7-7,CASSPSGTGNEQFF
TRBJ1-1,TRBV5-1,CASSLAGGSTEAFF
TRBJ2-1,TRBV7-3,CASSAQLTGGHSEQFF
TRBJ1-2,TRBV7-2,CASTERQDVSGYTF
TRBJ2-7,TRBV12-3/TRBV12-4,CASSPGTRGGEEQYF
TRBJ2-7,TRBV2,CASSEQGQSYEQYF
TRBJ1-4,TRBV12-3/TRBV12-4,CASSPQPGPNEKLFF
TRBJ2-3,TRBV3-1,CASSQDRSNTQYF
TRBJ2-7,TRBV5-1,CASSSGTGPLVEQYF
TRBJ2-3,TRBV7-2,CASSLAASGGGYF
TRBJ1-5,TRBV7-9,CASSSPTGNSNQPQHF
TRBJ2-7,TRBV12-3/TRBV12-4,CASSMGARGTYEQYF
TRBJ2-7,TRBV10-3,CAISPGTGSRNEQYF
TRBJ1-1,TRBV12-3/TRBV12-4,CASSLSSVGEAFF
TRBJ1-5,TRBV5-6,CASSFSTGKFNQPQHF
TRBJ2-6,TRBV9,CASSPLVGASSGANVLTF
TRBJ1-1,TRBV12-3/TRBV12-4,CASSLDRGFEAFF
TRBJ2-3,TRBV28,CASGSGGDTQYF
TRBJ2-3,TRBV6-2/TRBV6-3,CASPTAPNPLMDTQYF
TRBJ1-5,TRBV20-1,CSATAFRQPSNQPQHF
TRBJ2-2,TRBV10-2,CASSGPTGLAVNTGELFF
TRBJ1-5,TRBV2,CASTRISNQPQHF
TRBJ1-4,TRBV5-6,CASSLAVAAHPTNEKLFF
TRBJ2-5,TRBV20-1,CSAPLGQRETQYF
TRBJ1-4,TRBV20-1,CSAKGDQTNEKLFF
TRBJ2-1,TRBV6-1,CASKSGGAAGEQFF
TRBJ2-3,TRBV20-1,CSARDNGGWTDTQYF
TRBJ2-3,TRBV20-1,CSASGSGTTDTQYF
TRBJ2-6,TRBV29-1,CSVAGTSSGANVLTF
TRBJ2-6,TRBV30,CAWRLDRGLYTGANVLTF
TRBJ2-1,TRBV7-2,CASSLLSTGLSYNEQFF
TRBJ2-1,TRBV5-6,CASGAGLLSYNEQFF
TRBJ2-5,TRBV7-2,CASSLGSGLAVGETQYF
TRBJ1-6,TRBV27,CASSLWGQGDSPLHF
TRBJ1-1,TRBV18,CASSPPGNPEAFF
TRBJ2-3,TRBV15,CATSRGTSDTQYF
TRBJ1-3,TRBV12-3/TRBV12-4,CASTERAKAGNTIYF
TRBJ2-1,TRBV5-1,CASSSGPSIHDEQFF
TRBJ2-2,TRBV10-3,CAISPGYGELFF
TRBJ1-2,TRBV12-3/TRBV12-4,CASRSGQAAYGYTF
TRBJ1-2,TRBV3-1,CASSPPDRVGYGYTF
TRBJ2-5,TRBV7-2,CASSLTSGGVGWETQYF
TRBJ2-2,TRBV3-1,CASSRRQGTGELFF
TRBJ2-2,TRBV6-5,CASSYPPDSGGPNTGELFF
TRBJ2-3,TRBV20-1,CSAARGTDTQYF
TRBJ2-2,TRBV5-1,CASSFSPSGRNTGELFF
TRBJ1-3,TRBV12-3/TRBV12-4,CASRPHRQDSGNTIYF
TRBJ2-3,TRBV7-9,CASTWLRGVSEDTQYF
TRBJ2-3,TRBV5-1,CASSPRTSGVTDTQYF
TRBJ1-1,TRBV29-1,CSTQDTEAFF
TRBJ1-4,TRBV12-3/TRBV12-4,CASSPGSLNEKLFF
TRBJ2-5,TRBV10-3,CAINEGAGPETQYF